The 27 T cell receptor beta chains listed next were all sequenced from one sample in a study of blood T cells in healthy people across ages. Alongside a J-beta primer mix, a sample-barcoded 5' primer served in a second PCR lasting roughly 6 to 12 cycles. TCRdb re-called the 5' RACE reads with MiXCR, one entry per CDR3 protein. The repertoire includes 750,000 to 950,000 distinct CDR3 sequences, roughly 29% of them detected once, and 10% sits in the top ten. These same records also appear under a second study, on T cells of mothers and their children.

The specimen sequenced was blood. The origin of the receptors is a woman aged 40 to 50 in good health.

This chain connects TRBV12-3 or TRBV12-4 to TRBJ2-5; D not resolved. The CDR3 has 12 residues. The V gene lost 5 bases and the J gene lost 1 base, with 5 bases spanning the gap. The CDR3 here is CASSKRQETQYF. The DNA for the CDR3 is TGTGCCAGCAGTAAACGCCAAGAGACCCAGTACTTC.

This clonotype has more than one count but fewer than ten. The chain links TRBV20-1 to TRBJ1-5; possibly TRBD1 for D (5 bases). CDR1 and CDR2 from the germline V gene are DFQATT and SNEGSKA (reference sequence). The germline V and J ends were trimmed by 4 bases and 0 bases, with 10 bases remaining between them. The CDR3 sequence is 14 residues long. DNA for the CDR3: TGCAGTGCTAACGGGGACCGTAGCAATCAGCCCCAGCATTTT. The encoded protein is CSANGDRSNQPQHF.

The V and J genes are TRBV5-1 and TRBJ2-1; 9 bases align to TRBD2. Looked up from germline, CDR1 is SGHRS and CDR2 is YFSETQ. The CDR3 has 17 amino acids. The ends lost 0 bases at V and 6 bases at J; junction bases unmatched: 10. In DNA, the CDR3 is TGCGCCAGCAGCTTGGGACCACCGGGACTAGCTCGCAATGAGCAGTTCTTC. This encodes CASSLGPPGLARNEQFF.

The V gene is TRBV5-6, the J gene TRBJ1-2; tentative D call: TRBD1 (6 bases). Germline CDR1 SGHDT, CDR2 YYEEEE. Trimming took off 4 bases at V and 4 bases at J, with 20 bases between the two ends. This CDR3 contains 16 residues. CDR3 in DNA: TGTGCCAGCAGCACCGTGGGGGCCTTTCAGATCTATGGCTACACCTTC. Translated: CASSTVGAFQIYGYTF.

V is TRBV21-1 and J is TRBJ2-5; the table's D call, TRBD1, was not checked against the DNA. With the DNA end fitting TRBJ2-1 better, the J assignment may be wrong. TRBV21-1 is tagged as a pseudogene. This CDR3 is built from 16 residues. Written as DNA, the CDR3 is TGTGCCAGCTGCCCACGGGCAGGGAGGCTCCAAGAGACCCAGTTCTTC. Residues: CASCPRAGRLQETQFF.

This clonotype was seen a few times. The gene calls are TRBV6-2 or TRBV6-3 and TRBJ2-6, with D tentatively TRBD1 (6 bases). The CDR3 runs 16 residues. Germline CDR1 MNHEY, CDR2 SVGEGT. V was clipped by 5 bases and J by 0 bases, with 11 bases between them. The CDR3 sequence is CASSDLQGSGANVLTF. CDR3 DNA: TGTGCCAGCAGTGACCTACAGGGCTCTGGGGCCAACGTCCTGACTTTC.

The CDR3 here is CASSVLGLLLGQPQHF. CDR3 DNA sequence: TGTGCCAGCAGTGTGCTCGGACTCCTACTGGGTCAGCCCCAGCATTTT. The V and J genes are TRBV2 and TRBJ1-5; D uncertain. This CDR3 comprises 16 residues. CDR1 is SNHLY, CDR2 FYNNEI, per germline. Trimming shortened V by 4 bases and J by 6 bases, and 19 bases separated the two germline ends.

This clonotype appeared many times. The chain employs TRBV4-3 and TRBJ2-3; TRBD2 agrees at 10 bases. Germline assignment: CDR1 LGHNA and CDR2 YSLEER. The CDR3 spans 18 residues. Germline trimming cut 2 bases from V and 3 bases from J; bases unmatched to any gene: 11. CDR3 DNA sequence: TGCGCCAGCAGCCAAACTAGCGGGGATCGACGCCGGACAGATACGCAGTATTTT. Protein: CASSQTSGDRRRTDTQYF.

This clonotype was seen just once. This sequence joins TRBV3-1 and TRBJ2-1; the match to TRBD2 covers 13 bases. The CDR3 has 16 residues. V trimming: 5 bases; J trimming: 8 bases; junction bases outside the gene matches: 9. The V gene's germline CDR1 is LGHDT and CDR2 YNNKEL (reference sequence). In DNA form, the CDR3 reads TGTGCCAGCAGCTTGGGGGGGACTAGCGGGGTCGATGAGCAGTTCTTC. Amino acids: CASSLGGTSGVDEQFF.

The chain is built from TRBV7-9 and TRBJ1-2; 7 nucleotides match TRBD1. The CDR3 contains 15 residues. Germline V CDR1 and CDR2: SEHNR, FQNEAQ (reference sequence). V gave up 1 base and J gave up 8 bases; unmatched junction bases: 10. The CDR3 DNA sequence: TGTGCCAGCAGCTTAGGAGACAGGGCCTCCTTCGGCTACACCTTC. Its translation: CASSLGDRASFGYTF.

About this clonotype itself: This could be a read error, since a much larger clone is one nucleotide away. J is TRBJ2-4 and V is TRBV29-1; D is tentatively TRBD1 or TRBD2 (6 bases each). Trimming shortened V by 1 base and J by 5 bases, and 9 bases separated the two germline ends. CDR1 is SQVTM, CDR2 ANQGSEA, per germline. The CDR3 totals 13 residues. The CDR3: CSVEGGAQNIQYF. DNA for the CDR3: TGCAGCGTTGAAGGGGGGGCCCAAAACATTCAGTACTTC.

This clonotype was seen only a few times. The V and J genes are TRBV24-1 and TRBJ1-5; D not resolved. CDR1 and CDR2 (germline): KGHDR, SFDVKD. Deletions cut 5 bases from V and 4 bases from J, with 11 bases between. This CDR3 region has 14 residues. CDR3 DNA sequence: TGTGCCACCAGTGCTTGGCCGATAAATCAGCCCCAGCATTTT. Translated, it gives CATSAWPINQPQHF.

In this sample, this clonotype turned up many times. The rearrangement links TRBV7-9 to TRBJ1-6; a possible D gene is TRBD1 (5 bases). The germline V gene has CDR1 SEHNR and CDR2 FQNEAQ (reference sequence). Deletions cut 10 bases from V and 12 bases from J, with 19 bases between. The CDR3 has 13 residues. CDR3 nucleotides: TGTGCCATCCAGGAGATCCGTGGGGGACCCCTCCACTTT. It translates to CAIQEIRGGPLHF.

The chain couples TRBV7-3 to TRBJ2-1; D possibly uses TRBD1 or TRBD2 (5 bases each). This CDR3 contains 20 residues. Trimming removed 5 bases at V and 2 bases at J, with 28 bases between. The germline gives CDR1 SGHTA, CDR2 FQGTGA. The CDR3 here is CASSPNGECRVVFAYNEQFF. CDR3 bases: TGTGCCAGCAGCCCCAATGGGGAGTGCAGGGTGGTTTTCGCCTACAATGAGCAGTTCTTC.

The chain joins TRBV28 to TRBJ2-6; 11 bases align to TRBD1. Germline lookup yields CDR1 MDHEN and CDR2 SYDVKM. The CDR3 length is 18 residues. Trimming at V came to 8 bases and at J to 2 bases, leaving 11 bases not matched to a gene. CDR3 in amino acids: CASSIGQGALAGANVLTF. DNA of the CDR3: TGTGCCAGCTCCATTGGACAGGGGGCGCTGGCTGGGGCCAACGTCCTGACTTTC.

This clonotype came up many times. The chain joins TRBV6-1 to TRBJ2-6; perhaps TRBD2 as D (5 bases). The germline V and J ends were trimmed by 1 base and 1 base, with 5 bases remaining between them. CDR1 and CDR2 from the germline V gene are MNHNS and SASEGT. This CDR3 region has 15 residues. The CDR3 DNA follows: TGTGCCAGCAGTGAAGGCGGGTCTGGGGCCAACGTCCTGACTTTC. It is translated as CASSEGGSGANVLTF.

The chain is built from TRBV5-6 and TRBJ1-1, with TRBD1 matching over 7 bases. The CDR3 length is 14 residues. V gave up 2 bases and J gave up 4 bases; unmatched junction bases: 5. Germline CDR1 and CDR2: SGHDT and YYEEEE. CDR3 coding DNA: TGTGCCAGCAGCTTAGACAGGGAAGTCACTGAAGCTTTCTTT. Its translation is CASSLDREVTEAFF.

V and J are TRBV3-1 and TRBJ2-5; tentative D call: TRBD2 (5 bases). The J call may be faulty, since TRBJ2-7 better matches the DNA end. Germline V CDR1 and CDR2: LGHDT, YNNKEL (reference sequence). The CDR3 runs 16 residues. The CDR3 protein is CASSQYLVEGNYEQYF. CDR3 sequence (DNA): TGTGCCAGCAGCCAGTATCTTGTCGAGGGAAACTACGAGCAGTACTTC.

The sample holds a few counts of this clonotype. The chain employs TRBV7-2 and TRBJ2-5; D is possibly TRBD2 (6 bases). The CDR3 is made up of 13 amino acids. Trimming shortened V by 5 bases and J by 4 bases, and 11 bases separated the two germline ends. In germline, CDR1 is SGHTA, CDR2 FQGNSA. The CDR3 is CASSGGMRETQYF. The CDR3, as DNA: TGTGCCAGCAGCGGGGGGATGAGAGAGACCCAGTACTTC. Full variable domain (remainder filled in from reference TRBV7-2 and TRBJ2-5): GAGVSQSPSNKVTEKGKDVELRCDPISGHTALYWYRQSLGQGLEFLIYFQGNSAPDKSGLPSDRFSAERTGGSVSTLTIQRTQQEDSAVYLCASSGGMRETQYFGPGTRLLVL.

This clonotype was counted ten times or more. The chain's CDR3 is CSASSGSRPLLGAQQYF. The CDR3 nucleotides are TGCAGTGCCTCATCGGGCTCACGGCCGTTACTCGGCGCGCAGCAGTACTTC. The chain has TRBV20-1 and TRBJ2-7, with D unresolved. From germline, CDR1 is DFQATT and CDR2 SNEGSKA (reference sequence). This CDR3 contains 17 residues. The V end lost 6 bases, the J end lost 8 bases, and 32 bases lay between the germline ends.

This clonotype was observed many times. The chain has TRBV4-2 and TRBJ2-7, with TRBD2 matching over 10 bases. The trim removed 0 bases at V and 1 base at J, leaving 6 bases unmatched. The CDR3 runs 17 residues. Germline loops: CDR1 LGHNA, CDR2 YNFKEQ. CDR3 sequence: CASSQDPSGGASYEQYF. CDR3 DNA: TGTGCCAGCAGCCAAGATCCGAGCGGGGGGGCGTCCTACGAGCAGTACTTC.

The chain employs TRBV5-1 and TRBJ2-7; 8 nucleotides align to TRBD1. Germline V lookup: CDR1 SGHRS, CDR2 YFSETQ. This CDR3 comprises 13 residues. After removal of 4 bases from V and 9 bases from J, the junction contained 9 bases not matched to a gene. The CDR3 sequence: CASSLSDRGGQYF. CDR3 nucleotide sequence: TGCGCCAGCAGCCTAAGCGACAGGGGTGGGCAGTACTTC.

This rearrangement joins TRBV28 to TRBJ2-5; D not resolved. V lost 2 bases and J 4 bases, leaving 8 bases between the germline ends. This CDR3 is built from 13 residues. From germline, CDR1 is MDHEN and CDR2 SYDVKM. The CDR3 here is CASSLGQIETQYF. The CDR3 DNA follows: TGTGCCAGCAGTTTAGGTCAGATAGAGACCCAGTACTTC.

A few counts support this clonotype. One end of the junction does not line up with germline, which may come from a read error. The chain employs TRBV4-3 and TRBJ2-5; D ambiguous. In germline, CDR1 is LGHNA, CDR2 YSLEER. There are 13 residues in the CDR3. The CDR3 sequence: CAGSQTAQETQYF. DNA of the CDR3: TGCGCCGGCAGCCAAACGGCCCAAGAGACCCAGTACTTC.

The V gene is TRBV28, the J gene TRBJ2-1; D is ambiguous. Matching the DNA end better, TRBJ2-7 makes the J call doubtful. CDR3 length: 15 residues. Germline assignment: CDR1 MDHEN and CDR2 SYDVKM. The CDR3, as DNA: TGTGCCAGCAGTTTGGCAGGTAATAACTACAATGAGCAGTACTTC. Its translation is CASSLAGNNYNEQYF.

In DNA form, the CDR3 reads TGTGCCAGCAGACCACAGGCCCCAGGGGGCTACACCTTC. As protein: CASRPQAPGGYTF. The chain combines TRBV6-6 with TRBJ1-2, with a weak D call TRBD1 (5 bases). CDR1 and CDR2 from the germline V gene are MNHNY and SVGAGI (reference sequence). The length of the CDR3 is 13 residues. V shed 6 bases and J shed 8 bases, with 16 bases lying between them.

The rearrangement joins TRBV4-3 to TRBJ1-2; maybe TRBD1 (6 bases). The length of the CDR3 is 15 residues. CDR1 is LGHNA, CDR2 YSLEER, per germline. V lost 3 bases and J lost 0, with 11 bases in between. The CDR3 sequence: CASSQGGASNYGYTF. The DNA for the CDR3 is TGCGCCAGCAGCCAGGGGGGGGCTTCTAACTATGGCTACACCTTC.